This T cell receptor (beta chain) was identified during a study of tumor-infiltrating lymphocytes in oesophageal squamous cell carcinoma. TCRdb ran MiXCR on the PCR reads and lists one entry per CDR3 protein. The table shows about 9,700 distinct CDR3 sequences, with under 70% occurring only once. Germline CDR1 is MNHNY and CDR2 is SVGAGI (reference sequence). With 0 bases removed from V and 1 base from J, the gap between germline ends came to 9 bases. The CDR3 is made up of 15 amino acids. Source material: esophageal tumor tissue. This TCR was recovered from a female donor with esophageal squamous cell carcinoma. V and J are TRBV6-6 and TRBJ2-5; D possibly corresponds to TRBD2 (5 bases). The CDR3 region is CASSYSTGFQETQYF. The CDR3 DNA reads as TGTGCCAGCAGTTACTCGACGGGGTTCCAAGAGACCCAGTACTTC.